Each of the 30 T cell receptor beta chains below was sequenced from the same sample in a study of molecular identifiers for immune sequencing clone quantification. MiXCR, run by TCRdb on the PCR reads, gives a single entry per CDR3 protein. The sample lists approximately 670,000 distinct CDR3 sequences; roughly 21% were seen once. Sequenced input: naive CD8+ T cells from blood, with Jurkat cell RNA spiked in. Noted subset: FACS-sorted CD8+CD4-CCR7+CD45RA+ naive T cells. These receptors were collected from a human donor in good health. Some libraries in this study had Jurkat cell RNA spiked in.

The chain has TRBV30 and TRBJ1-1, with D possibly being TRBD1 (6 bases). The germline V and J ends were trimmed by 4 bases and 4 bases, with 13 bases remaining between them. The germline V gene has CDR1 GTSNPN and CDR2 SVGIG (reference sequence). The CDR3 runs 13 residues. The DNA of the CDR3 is TGTGCCTGGACTTGGGGGCATGGCACTGAAGCTTTCTTT. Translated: CAWTWGHGTEAFF. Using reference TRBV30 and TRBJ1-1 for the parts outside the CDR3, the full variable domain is SQTIHQWPATLVQPVGSPLSLECTVEGTSNPNLYWYRQAAGRGLQLLFYSVGIGQISSEVPQNLSASRPQDRQFILSSKKLLLSDSGFYLCAWTWGHGTEAFFGQGTRLTVV.

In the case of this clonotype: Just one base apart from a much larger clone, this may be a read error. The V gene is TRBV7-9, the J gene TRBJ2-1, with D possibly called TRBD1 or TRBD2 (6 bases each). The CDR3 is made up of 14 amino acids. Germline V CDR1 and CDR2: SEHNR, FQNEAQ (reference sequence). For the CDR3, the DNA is TGTGCCAGCAGCTTAGGGGGGGCCCCCAATGAGCAGTCCTTC. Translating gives CASSLGGAPNEQSF.

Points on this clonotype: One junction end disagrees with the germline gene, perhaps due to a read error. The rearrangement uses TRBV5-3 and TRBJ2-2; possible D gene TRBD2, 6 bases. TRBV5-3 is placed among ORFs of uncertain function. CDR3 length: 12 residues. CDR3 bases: TGTGCCAGCAGTCCAAACACCGGGGGGCTGTTTTTT. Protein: CASSPNTGGLFF.

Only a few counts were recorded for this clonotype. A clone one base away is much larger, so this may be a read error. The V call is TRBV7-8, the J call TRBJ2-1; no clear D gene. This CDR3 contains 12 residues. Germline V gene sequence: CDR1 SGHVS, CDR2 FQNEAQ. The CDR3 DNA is TGTGCCAGCAGTCTCCCCTACAGTGAGCAGTTCTTC. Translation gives CASSLPYSEQFF. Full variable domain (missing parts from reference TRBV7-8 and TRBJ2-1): GAGVSQSPRYKVAKRGQDVALRCDPISGHVSLFWYQQALGQGPEFLTYFQNEAQLDKSGLPSDRFFAERPEGSVSTLKIQRTQQEDSAVYLCASSLPYSEQFFGPGTRLTVL.

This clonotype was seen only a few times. The CDR3 loop is CASSSLVLGQPQHF. CDR3 sequence (DNA): TGTGCCAGCAGCTCCCTGGTGTTGGGTCAGCCCCAGCATTTT. The gene calls are TRBV5-6 and TRBJ1-5; D not certain. The germline V gene has CDR1 SGHDT and CDR2 YYEEEE. Trimming took off 3 bases at V and 6 bases at J, with 13 bases between the two ends. The CDR3 loop spans 14 amino acids.

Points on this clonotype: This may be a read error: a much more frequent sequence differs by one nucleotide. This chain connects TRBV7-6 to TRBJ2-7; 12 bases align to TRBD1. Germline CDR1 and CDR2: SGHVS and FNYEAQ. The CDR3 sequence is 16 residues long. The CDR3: CASGLAGTGGTGEQYF. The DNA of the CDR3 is TGTGCCAGCGGCTTAGCGGGGACAGGGGGCACAGGCGAGCAGTACTTC.

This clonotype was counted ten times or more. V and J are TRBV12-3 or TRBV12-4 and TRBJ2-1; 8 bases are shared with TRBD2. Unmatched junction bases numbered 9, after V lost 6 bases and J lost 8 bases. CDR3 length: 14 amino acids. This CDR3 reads CASSPGLAVDEQFF. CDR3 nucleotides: TGTGCCAGCAGCCCCGGACTAGCAGTGGATGAGCAGTTCTTC.

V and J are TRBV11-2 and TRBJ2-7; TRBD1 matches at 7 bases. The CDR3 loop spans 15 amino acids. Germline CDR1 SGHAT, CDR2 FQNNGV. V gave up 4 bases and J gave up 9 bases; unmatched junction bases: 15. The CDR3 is CASSYAGTANSGQYF. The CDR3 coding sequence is TGTGCCAGCAGCTACGCCGGGACAGCAAACAGCGGGCAGTACTTC.

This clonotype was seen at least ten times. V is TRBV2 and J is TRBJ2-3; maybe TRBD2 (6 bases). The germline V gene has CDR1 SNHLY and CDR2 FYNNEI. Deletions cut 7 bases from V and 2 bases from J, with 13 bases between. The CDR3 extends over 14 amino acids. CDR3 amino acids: CASTASAITDTQYF. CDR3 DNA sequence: TGTGCCAGCACCGCTAGCGCGATCACAGATACGCAGTATTTT.

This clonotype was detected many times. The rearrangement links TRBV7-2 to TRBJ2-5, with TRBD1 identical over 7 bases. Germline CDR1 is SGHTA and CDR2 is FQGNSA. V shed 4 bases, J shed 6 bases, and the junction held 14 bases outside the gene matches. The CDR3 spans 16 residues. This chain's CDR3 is CASSSPTSTGSKTQYF. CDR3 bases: TGTGCCAGCAGCTCCCCCACATCGACAGGGTCAAAGACCCAGTACTTC. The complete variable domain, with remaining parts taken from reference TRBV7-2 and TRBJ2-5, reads GAGVSQSPSNKVTEKGKDVELRCDPISGHTALYWYRQSLGQGLEFLIYFQGNSAPDKSGLPSDRFSAERTGGSVSTLTIQRTQQEDSAVYLCASSSPTSTGSKTQYFGPGTRLLVL.

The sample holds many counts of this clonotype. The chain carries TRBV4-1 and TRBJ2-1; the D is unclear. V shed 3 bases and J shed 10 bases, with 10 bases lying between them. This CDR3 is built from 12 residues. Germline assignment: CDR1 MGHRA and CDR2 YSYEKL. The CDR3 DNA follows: TGCGCCAGCAGCCAGAAACCGACGGAGCAGTTCTTC. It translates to CASSQKPTEQFF.

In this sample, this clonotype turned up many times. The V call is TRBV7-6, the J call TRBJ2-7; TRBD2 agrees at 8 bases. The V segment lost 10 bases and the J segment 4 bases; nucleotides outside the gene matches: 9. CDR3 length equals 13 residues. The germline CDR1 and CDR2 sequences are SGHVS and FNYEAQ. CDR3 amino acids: CATPRGGLYEQYF. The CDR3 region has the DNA TGTGCCACCCCTCGGGGGGGGCTATACGAGCAGTACTTC.

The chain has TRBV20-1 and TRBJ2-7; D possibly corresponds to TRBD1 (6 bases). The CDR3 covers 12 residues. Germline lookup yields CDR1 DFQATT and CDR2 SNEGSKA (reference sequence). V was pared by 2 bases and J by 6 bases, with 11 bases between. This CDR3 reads CSARSGGVEQYF. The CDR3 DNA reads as TGCAGTGCTAGAAGTGGGGGCGTCGAGCAGTACTTC.

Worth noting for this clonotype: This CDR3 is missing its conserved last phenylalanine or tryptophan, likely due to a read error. CDR3 sequence: CASSPGTASSTDTQYS. DNA for the CDR3: TGTGCCAGCAGTCCCGGGACGGCTAGTAGCACAGATACGCAGTATTCT. V usage is TRBV11-3 and J usage is TRBJ2-3; D assignment may be TRBD1 or TRBD2 (5 bases each). The V end was cut by 6 bases, the J end by 0 bases, with 16 bases between. CDR1 is SGHNT and CDR2 is YENEEA in the germline V gene. The CDR3 loop spans 16 amino acids.

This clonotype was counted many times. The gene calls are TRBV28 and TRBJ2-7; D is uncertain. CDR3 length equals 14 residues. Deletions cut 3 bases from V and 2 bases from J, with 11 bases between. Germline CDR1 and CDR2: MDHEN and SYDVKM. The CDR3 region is CASSFRQTAYEQYF. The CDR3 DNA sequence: TGTGCCAGCAGTTTCCGTCAGACCGCCTACGAGCAGTACTTC.

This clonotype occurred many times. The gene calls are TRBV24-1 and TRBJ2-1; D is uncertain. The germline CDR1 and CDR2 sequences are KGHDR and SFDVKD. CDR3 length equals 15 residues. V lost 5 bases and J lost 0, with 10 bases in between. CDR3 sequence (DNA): TGTGCCACCAGTGCGCGGTCCTCCTCCTACAATGAGCAGTTCTTC. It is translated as CATSARSSSYNEQFF.

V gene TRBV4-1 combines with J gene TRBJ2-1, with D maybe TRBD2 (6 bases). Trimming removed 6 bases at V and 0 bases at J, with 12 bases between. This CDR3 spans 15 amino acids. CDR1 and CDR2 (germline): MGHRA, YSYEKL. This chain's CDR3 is CASRLAGSSYNEQFF. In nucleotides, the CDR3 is TGCGCCAGCAGGCTTGCGGGGAGCTCCTACAATGAGCAGTTCTTC.

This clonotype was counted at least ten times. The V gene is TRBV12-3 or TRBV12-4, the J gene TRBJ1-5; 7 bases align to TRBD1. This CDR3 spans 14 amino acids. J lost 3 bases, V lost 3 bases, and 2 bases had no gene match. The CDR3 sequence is CASSLTGINQPQHF. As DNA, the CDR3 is TGTGCCAGCAGTTTGACAGGGATCAATCAGCCCCAGCATTTT.

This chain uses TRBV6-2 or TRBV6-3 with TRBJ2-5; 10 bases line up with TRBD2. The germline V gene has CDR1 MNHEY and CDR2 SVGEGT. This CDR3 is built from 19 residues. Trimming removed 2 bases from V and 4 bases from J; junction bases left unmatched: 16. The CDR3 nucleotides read TGTGCCAGCAGTTACCACCCTAGCGGGGGCACATTCCAAGGAGAGACCCAGTACTTC. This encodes CASSYHPSGGTFQGETQYF.

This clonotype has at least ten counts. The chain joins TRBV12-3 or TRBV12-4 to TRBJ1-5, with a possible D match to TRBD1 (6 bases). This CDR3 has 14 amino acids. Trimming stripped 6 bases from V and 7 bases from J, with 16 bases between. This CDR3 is CASSRGGGEQPQHF. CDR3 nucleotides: TGTGCCAGCAGCCGAGGCGGGGGCGAGCAGCCCCAGCATTTT.

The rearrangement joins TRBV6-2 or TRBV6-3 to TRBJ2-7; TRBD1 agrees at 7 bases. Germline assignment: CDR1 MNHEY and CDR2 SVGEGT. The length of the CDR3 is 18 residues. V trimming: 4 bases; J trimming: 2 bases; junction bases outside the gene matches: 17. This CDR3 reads CASSFSRTQGPPAYEQYF. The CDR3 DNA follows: TGTGCCAGCAGTTTTTCCCGTACACAGGGGCCCCCGGCCTACGAGCAGTACTTC.

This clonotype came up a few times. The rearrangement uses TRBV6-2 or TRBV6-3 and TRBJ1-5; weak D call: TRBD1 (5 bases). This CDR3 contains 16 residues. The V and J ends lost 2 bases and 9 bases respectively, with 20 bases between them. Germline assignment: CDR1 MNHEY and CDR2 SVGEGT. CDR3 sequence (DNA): TGTGCCAGCAGTTACCACCCCGGAAGGGGACGCCGGCCCCAGCATTTT. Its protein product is CASSYHPGRGRRPQHF.

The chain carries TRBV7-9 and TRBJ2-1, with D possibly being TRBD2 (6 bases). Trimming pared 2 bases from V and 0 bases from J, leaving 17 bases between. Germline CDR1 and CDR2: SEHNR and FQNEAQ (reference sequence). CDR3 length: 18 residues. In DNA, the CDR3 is TGTGCCAGCAGCTTACCGAGCAGCGGGTTGAGCTCCTACAATGAGCAGTTCTTC. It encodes CASSLPSSGLSSYNEQFF.

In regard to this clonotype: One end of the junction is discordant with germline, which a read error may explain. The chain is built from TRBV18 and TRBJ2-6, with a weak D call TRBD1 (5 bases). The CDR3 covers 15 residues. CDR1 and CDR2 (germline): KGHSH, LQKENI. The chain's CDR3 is CVSSLQDSGANVLTF. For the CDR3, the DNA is TGTGTCAGCTCACTACAGGACTCTGGGGCCAACGTCCTGACTTTC. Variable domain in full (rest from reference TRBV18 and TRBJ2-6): NAGVMQNPRHLVRRRGQEARLRCSPMKGHSHVYWYRQLPEEGLKFMVYLQKENIIDESGMPKERFSAEFPKEGPSILRIQQVVRGDSAAYFCVSSLQDSGANVLTFGAGSRLTVL.

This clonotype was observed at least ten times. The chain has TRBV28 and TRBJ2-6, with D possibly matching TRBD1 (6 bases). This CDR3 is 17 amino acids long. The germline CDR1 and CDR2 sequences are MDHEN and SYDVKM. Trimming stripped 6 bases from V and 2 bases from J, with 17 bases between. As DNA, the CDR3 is TGTGCCAGCAGCCCCAGGGACAAATTTGCTGGGGCCAACGTCCTGACTTTC. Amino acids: CASSPRDKFAGANVLTF.

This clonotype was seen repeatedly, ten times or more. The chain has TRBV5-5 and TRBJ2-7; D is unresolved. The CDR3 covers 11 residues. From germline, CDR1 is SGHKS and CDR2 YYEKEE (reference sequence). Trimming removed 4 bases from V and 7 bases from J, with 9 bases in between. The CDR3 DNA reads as TGTGCCAGCAGCACTACGGTGGAGCAGTACTTC. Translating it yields CASSTTVEQYF.

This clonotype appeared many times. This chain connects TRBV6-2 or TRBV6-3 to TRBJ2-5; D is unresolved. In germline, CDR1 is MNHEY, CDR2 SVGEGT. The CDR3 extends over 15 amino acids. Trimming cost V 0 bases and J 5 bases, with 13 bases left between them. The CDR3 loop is CASSYSRQNAETQYF. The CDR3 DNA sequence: TGTGCCAGCAGTTACTCGAGACAAAATGCTGAGACCCAGTACTTC.

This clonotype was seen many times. DNA of the CDR3: TGTGCCTGGAAGGAGGGCAATCAGCCCCAGCATTTT. This codes for CAWKEGNQPQHF. This chain connects TRBV30 to TRBJ1-5, with no clear D. This CDR3 is built from 12 residues. From germline, CDR1 is GTSNPN and CDR2 SVGIG (reference sequence). With 4 bases removed from V and 2 bases from J, the gap between germline ends came to 6 bases.

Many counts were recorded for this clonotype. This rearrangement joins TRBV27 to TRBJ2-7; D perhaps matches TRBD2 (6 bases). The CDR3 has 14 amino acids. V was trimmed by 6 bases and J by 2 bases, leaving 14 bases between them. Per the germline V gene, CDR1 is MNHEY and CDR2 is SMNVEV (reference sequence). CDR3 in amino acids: CASRPGLRAYEQYF. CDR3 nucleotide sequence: TGTGCCAGCAGACCGGGACTGCGGGCCTACGAGCAGTACTTC.

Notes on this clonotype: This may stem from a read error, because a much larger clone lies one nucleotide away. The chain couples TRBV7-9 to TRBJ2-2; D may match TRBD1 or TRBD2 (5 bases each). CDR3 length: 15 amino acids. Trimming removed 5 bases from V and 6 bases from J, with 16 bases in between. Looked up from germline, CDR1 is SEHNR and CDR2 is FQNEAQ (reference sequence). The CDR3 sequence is CASSPRDLNAGELFF. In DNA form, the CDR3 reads TGTGCCAGCAGCCCCCGGGACCTTAACGCCGGGGAGCTGTTTTTT.